This is a list of T cell receptor beta chains from one sample in a study of neoadjuvant nivolumab and ipilimumab in lung cancer. TCRdb's copy holds only in-frame clones and misses some; the assay was immunoSEQ multiplex PCR. The sample lists over 25,000 clones, 70% to 80% occurring once. Sequences were derived from tumor tissue, sampled after neoadjuvant nivolumab, alone or with ipilimumab, at or shortly before surgery. These receptors were obtained from an adult with non-small cell lung cancer. CDR3s include the opening cysteine and the closing phenylalanine or tryptophan.

CDR3: CSVEYGSNTEAFF
V: TRBV29-1
length: 13

CDR3: CASREQENYGYTF
V: TRBV5-1
length: 13

CDR3: CASSQDPVPGQPYGYTF
V: TRBV4-2
length: 17

CDR3: CASSLGGFEAFF
V: TRBV5-4
length: 12

CDR3: CASSIEGFAGTEAFF
V: TRBV19
length: 15

CDR3: CASTRDRGGEQYF
V: TRBV25-1
length: 13

CDR3: CASSPRTSARYEQYF
V: TRBV5-6
length: 15

CDR3: CASSPSGTGNTIYF
V: TRBV18
length: 14

CDR3: CASSATGSSYNEQFF
V: TRBV5-1
length: 15

CDR3: CASSVGIGTYEQYF
V: TRBV9
length: 14

CDR3: CASRVAGQGRSDTQYF
V: TRBV7-2
length: 16

CDR3: CASSQLSGGTDTQYF
V: TRBV5-4
length: 15

CDR3: CASSLQGPEPLFF
V: TRBV5-1
length: 13

CDR3: CASSFSSTEAFF
V: TRBV7-9
length: 12

CDR3: CASRPGTANTEAFF
V: TRBV7-9
length: 14

CDR3: CASSEALSQNEKLFF
V: TRBV2
length: 15

CDR3: CASSPGGSREKLFF
V: TRBV7-9
length: 14

CDR3: CASSSQGRDSPLHF
V: TRBV11-2
length: 14

CDR3: CASSHPSGGASGANVLTF
V: TRBV4-2
length: 18

CDR3: CASNGEGGLEAFF
V: TRBV6-1
length: 13

CDR3: CASSQDPLAGGNTGELFF
V: TRBV4-3
length: 18

CDR3: CASSLAMDQPQHF
V: TRBV7-8
length: 13

CDR3: CASSGGHSYSGANVLTF
V: TRBV5-1
length: 17

CDR3: CASSYANPYEQYF
V: TRBV6-5
length: 13

CDR3: CASSQASGFSGNTIYF
V: TRBV5-1
length: 16

CDR3: CASSERDRRDTEAFF
V: TRBV6-1
length: 15

CDR3: CSVTLRGTDTQYF
V: TRBV29-1
length: 13

CDR3: CASSHYGARVNTEAFF
V: TRBV14
length: 16

CDR3: CASSQVGTASTDTQYF
V: TRBV4-1
length: 16

CDR3: CASSEGQSNYGYTF
V: TRBV7-2
length: 14

CDR3: CASRTIRNSNEKLFF
V: TRBV27
length: 15

CDR3: CASSLEGTGQPQHF
V: TRBV5-1
length: 14

CDR3: CASKGQGNQPQHF
V: TRBV19
length: 13

CDR3: CASSFLKRGNTEAFF
V: TRBV5-6
length: 15

CDR3: CASSLRSMRPTGETQYF
V: TRBV7-2
length: 17

CDR3: CASSFTGGQTGELFF
V: TRBV5-1
length: 15

CDR3: CASSLRLGVRTEAFF
V: TRBV7-6
length: 15

CDR3: CASSLQGLEAFF
V: TRBV11-3
length: 12

CDR3: CASSPRQVLQETQYF
V: TRBV18
length: 15

CDR3: CAWRPIRGDPTIKQFF
V: TRBV30
length: 16

CDR3: CASSEGGGEQFF
V: TRBV11-2
length: 12

CDR3: CASSSRDGTYEQYF
V: TRBV5-6
length: 14

CDR3: CASSLVAGEQFF
V: TRBV5-6
length: 12

CDR3: CASSLGANEQFF
V: TRBV7-2
length: 12

CDR3: CASSSPGGGVYGYTF
V: TRBV6-5
length: 15

CDR3: CASSSRTTNTGELFF
V: TRBV5-1
length: 15

CDR3: CAISGGGSGEQYF
V: TRBV10-3
length: 13

CDR3: CASSQDPSFTQYF
V: TRBV4-1
length: 13

CDR3: CASSFPEGDTQYF
V: TRBV5-1
length: 13

CDR3: CASSATGRDTEAFF
V: TRBV5-1
length: 14